These T cell receptor beta chains were read from a single sample in a study of cytomegalovirus exposure and HLA in healthy donors. Generated by immunoSEQ multiplex PCR, the TCRdb table keeps only in-frame clones and is missing some. The data show roughly 120,000 clones, 60% to 85% seen once. The sample consisted of PBMCs. The source of these receptors is a man aged 45-65 years in good health and CMV-seronegative. The conserved cysteine and the conserved F or W are not part of the CDR3 here. Some rows mark clone size as missing; the rest say once, few, many or name a class of expanded clone.

ASSGTGTHSYEQY	.	TRBV18	TRBJ2-7
ATAGTGESNYGYT	.	TRBV10-3	TRBJ1-2
ATRDRGLGGELF	.	TRBV15	TRBJ2-2
ASRLQGDDQPQH	.	TRBV6-6	TRBJ1-5
ASRRGGGSYNEQF	.	TRBV2	TRBJ2-1
AWNRVAGEVELF	.	TRBV30	TRBJ2-2
SAGGQENYGYT	once	TRBV29-1	TRBJ1-2
ASSPRSTEAF	.	TRBV18	TRBJ1-1
ASSQGDRGEYEQY	.	TRBV4-2	TRBJ2-7
ASSQMRGGASKDTQY	.	TRBV4-1	TRBJ2-3
ASSPGQRGYT	.	TRBV19	TRBJ1-2
ASSVGGGTGGYGYT	few	TRBV9	TRBJ1-2
ASSLGRTAEAF	few	TRBV7-2	TRBJ1-1
ASSPNLGQGDNEQF	.	TRBV5-1	TRBJ2-1
ASSLAIGGAETQY	.	TRBV7-6	TRBJ2-5
ASGQTGNSPLH	.	TRBV4-1	TRBJ1-6
ASSSGDRGNYGYT	.	TRBV6-5	TRBJ1-2
ASSLPTGFGETQY	.	TRBV7-9	TRBJ2-5
ASRTGQEDTQY	.	TRBV6-5	TRBJ2-3
ASSVPSGGHEKLF	.	TRBV25-1	TRBJ1-4
ASSPTRGQETQY	.	TRBV11-2	TRBJ2-5
ASSLRGGTKNIQY	.	TRBV4-1	TRBJ2-4
ASSLQGTEAEKLF	few	TRBV4-1	TRBJ1-4
AISDGAAYEQY	.	TRBV10-3	TRBJ2-7
ASSGGAPDTQY	.	TRBV27	TRBJ2-3
ASSQDFGGGPLGEQF	.	TRBV4-3	TRBJ2-1
ASSRLWTGAGETQY	few	TRBV19	TRBJ2-5
ASSLGRGDNEQF	.	TRBV5-4	TRBJ2-1
ASSLGHLPEKLF	once	TRBV7-6	TRBJ1-4
ASSFRGPDNSPLH	.	TRBV7-8	TRBJ1-6
ASSQETAGNSPLH	.	TRBV4-2	TRBJ1-6
SSTFDPGQLTSGANVLT	.	TRBV7-9	TRBJ2-6
ASSLQGRPTGELF	.	TRBV7-9	TRBJ2-2
ASSRGVGSPLH	.	TRBV5-6	TRBJ1-6
ASSPFAGDGTEAF	.	TRBV28	TRBJ1-1
ASSPRDRAYEQY	.	TRBV18	TRBJ2-7
ASSEGQEWRNTIY	.	TRBV10-2	TRBJ1-3
ASSFGQNNEQF	.	TRBV5-1	TRBJ2-1
SVSTGTDTQY	.	TRBV29-1	TRBJ2-3
ASSPNRDTGELF	once	TRBV19	TRBJ2-2
ASSDGQGHYNEQF	.	TRBV6-1	TRBJ2-1
ASSTDRGTEAF	.	TRBV9	TRBJ1-1
ASSAVGQIEY	few	TRBV5-6	TRBJ2-3
ASSVQGALTNQPQH	.	TRBV4-1	TRBJ1-5
ASSLRGGIRSEKLF	.	TRBV7-9	TRBJ1-4
AWSVQGNEQF	once	TRBV30	TRBJ2-1